This T cell receptor beta chain was captured in a study of Ad26.COV2.S vaccination and SARS-CoV-2 variants. Regarding treatment: roughly 18 received Ad26.COV2.S at low or high dose, single or two shots; several received placebo; per-sample allocation not given. Following the first vaccine or placebo injection, samples were taken on day 63. Profiled with immunoSEQ multiplex PCR; TCRdb holds only in-frame clones, not every one. Altogether hundreds of thousands of clones are present, about nine tenths being singletons, with the ten largest covering around 3.7%. Germline CDR1 SSHAT, CDR2 FNYEAQ (reference sequence). This CDR3 has 16 amino acids. With regard to this clone: The junction differs from germline at one of its ends, possibly a read error.

This specimen consisted of peripheral blood, obtained in a trial of Ad26.COV2.S vaccine versus placebo. The clonotype was recovered from a person between 18 and 60 years old who received the Ad26.COV2.S COVID-19 vaccine or a placebo. The rearrangement uses TRBV7-7 and TRBJ2-1; tentatively, D is TRBD2 (5 bases). In DNA form, the CDR3 reads TGTGCTAGCAGCCCGATGTTGGGGAGTTCCTACAATGAGCAGTTCTTC. Amino acids: CASSPMLGSSYNEQFF. Looking up the rest from reference TRBV7-7 and TRBJ2-1 gives the full variable domain: GAGVSQSPRYKVTKRGQDVTLRCDPISSHATLYWYQQALGQGPEFLTYFNYEAQPDKSGLPSDRFSAERPEGSISTLTIQRTEQRDSAMYRCASSPMLGSSYNEQFFGPGTRLTVL.